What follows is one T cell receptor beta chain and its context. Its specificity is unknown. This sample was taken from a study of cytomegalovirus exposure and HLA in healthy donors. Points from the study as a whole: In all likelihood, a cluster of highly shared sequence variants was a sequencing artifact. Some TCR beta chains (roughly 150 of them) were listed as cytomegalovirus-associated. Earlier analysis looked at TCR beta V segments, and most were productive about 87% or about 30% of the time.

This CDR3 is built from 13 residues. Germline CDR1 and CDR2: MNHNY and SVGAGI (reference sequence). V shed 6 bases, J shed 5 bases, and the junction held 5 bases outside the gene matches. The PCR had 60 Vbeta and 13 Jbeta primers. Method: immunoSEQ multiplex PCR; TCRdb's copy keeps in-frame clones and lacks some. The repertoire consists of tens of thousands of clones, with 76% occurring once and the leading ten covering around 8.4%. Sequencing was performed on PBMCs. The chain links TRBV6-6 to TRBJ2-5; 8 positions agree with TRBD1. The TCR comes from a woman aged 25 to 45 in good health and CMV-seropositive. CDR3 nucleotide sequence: TGTGCCAGCAGGCAACAGGGGGGCGAGACCCAGTACTTC. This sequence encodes CASRQQGGETQYF.